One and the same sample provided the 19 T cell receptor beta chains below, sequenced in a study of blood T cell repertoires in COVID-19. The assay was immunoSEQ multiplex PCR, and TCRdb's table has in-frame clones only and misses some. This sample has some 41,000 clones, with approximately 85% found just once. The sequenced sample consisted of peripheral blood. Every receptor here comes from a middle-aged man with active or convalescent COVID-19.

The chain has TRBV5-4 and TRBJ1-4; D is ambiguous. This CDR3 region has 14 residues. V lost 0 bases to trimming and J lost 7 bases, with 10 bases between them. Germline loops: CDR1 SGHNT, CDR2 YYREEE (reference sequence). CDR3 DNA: TGTGCCAGCAGCTTGGGGAGAACAACTGAAAAACTGTTTTTT. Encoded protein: CASSLGRTTEKLFF. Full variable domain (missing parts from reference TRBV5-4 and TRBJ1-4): ETGVTQSPTHLIKTRGQQVTLRCSSQSGHNTVSWYQQALGQGPQFIFQYYREEENGRGNFPPRFSGLQFPNYSSELNVNALELDDSALYLCASSLGRTTEKLFFGSGTQLSVL.

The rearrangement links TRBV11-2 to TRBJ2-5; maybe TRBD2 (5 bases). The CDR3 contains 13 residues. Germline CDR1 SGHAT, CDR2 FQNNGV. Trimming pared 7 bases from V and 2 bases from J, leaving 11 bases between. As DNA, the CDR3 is TGTGCCAGCACCAAGGAGGTTCAAGAGACCCAGTACTTC. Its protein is CASTKEVQETQYF.

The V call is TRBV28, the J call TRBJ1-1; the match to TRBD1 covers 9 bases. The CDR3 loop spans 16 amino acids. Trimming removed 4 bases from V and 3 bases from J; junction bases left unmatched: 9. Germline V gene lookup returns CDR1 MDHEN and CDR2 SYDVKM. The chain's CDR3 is CASSYVPGQGYTEAFF. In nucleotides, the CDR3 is TGTGCCAGCAGTTACGTCCCGGGACAGGGTTACACTGAAGCTTTCTTT.

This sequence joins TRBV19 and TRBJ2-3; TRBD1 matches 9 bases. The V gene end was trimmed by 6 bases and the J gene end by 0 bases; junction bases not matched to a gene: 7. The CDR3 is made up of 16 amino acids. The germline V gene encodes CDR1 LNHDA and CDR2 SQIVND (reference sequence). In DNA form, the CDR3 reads TGTGCCAGTAGGGACAGGGGAAGTGTTAGCACAGATACGCAGTATTTT. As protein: CASRDRGSVSTDTQYF.

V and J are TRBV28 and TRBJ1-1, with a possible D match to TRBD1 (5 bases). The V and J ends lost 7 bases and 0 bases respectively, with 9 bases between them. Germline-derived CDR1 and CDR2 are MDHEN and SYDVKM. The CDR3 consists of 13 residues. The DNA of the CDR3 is TGTGCCAGCAAGGAGGGGTTGAACACTGAAGCTTTCTTT. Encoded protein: CASKEGLNTEAFF.

CDR3 in DNA: TGCGCCAGCAGCCTTCCCGGACAGGGTGGACGATCACCCCTCCACTTT. Its protein is CASSLPGQGGRSPLHF. The chain has TRBV5-1 and TRBJ1-6, with 8 bases identical to TRBD1. The CDR3 is 16 amino acids. V lost 4 bases to trimming and J lost 10 bases; unmatched junction nucleotides: 13. Germline V gene lookup returns CDR1 SGHRS and CDR2 YFSETQ.

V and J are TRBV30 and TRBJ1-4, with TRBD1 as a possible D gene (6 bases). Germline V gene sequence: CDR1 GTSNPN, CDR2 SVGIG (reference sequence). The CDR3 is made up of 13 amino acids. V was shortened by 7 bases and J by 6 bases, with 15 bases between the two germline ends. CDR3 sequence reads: CASRGTGDEKLFF. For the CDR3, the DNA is TGTGCCTCTAGGGGGACCGGTGATGAAAAACTGTTTTTT. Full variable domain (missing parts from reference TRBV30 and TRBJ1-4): SQTIHQWPATLVQPVGSPLSLECTVEGTSNPNLYWYRQAAGRGLQLLFYSVGIGQISSEVPQNLSASRPQDRQFILSSKKLLLSDSGFYLCASRGTGDEKLFFGSGTQLSVL.

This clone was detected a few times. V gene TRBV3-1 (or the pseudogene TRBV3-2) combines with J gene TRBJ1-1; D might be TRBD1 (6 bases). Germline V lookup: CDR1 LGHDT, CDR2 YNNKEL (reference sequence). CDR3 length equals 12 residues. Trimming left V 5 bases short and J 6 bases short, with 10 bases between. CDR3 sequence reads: CASSSKGAEAFF. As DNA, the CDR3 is TGTGCCAGCAGCTCAAAGGGGGCTGAAGCTTTCTTT.

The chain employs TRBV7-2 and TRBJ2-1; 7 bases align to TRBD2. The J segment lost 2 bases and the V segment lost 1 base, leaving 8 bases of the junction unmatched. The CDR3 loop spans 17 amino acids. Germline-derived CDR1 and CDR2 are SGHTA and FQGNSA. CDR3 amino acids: CASSLDGTGGPYNEQFF. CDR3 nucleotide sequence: TGTGCCAGCAGCTTAGACGGTACGGGAGGACCCTACAATGAGCAGTTCTTC.

CDR3 DNA: TGTGCCAGCAGTGAAATAGGGCAGGGCAAAGAGACCCAGTACTTC. It encodes CASSEIGQGKETQYF. The chain couples TRBV6-1 to TRBJ2-5; possible D gene TRBD1, 5 bases. V was pared by 2 bases and J by 3 bases, with 13 bases between. This CDR3 is built from 15 residues. Germline CDR1 reads MNHNS; CDR2 reads SASEGT.

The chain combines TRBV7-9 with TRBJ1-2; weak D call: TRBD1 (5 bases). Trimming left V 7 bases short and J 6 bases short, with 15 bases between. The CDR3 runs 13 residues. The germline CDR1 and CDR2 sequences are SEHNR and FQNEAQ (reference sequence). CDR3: CASNSNAGDGYTF. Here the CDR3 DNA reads TGTGCCAGCAACTCTAACGCGGGGGATGGCTACACCTTC.

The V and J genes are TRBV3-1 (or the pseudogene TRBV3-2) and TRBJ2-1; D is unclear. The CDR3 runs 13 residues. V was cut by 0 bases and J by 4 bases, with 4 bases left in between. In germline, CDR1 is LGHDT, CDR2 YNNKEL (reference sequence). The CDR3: CASSQELYNEQFF. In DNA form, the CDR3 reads TGTGCCAGCAGCCAAGAACTGTACAATGAGCAGTTCTTC.

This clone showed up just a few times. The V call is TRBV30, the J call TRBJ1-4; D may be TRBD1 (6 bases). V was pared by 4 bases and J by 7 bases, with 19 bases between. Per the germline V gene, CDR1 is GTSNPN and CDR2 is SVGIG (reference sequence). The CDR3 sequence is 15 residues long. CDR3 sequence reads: CAWTRADRRSEKLFF. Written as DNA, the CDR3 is TGTGCCTGGACCCGCGCAGACAGGAGGAGTGAAAAACTGTTTTTT.

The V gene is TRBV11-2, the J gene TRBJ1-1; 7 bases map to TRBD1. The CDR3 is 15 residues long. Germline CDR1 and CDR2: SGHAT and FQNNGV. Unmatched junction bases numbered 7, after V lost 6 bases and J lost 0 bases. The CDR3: CASRKTQGMNTEAFF. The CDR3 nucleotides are TGTGCCAGCAGGAAAACACAGGGGATGAACACTGAAGCTTTCTTT.

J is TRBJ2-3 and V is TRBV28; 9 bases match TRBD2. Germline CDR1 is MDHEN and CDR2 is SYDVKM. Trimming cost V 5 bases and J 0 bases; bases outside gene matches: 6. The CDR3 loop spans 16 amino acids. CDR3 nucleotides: TGTGCCAGCAGTCCCTTTAGCGGGGGTAGCACAGATACGCAGTATTTT. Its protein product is CASSPFSGGSTDTQYF.

CDR3 region: CASSQGANTEAFF. The CDR3 DNA is TGTGCCAGCTCACAAGGAGCAAACACTGAAGCTTTCTTT. The chain uses TRBV18 and TRBJ1-1; no reliable D call. V was pared by 4 bases and J by 2 bases, with 8 bases between. Germline assignment: CDR1 KGHSH and CDR2 LQKENI. This CDR3 is built from 13 residues.

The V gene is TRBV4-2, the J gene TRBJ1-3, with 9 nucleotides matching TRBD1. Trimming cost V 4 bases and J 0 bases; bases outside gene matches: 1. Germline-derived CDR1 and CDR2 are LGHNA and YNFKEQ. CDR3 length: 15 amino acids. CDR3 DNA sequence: TGTGCCAGCAGCCTGGGACAGGGCTCTGGAAACACCATATATTTT. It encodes CASSLGQGSGNTIYF.

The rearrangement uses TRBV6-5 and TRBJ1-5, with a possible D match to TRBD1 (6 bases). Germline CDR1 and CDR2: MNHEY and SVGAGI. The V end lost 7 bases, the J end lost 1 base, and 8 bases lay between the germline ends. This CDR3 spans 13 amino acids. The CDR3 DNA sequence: TGTGCCAGCAACAGGGTAAGCAATCAGCCCCAGCATTTT. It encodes CASNRVSNQPQHF.

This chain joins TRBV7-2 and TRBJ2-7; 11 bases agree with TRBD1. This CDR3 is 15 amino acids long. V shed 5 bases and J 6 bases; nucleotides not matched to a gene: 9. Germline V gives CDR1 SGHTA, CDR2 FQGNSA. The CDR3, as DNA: TGTGCCAGCAGCGTAGGACAGGGGGCATTTGTCGAGCAGTACTTC. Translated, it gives CASSVGQGAFVEQYF.